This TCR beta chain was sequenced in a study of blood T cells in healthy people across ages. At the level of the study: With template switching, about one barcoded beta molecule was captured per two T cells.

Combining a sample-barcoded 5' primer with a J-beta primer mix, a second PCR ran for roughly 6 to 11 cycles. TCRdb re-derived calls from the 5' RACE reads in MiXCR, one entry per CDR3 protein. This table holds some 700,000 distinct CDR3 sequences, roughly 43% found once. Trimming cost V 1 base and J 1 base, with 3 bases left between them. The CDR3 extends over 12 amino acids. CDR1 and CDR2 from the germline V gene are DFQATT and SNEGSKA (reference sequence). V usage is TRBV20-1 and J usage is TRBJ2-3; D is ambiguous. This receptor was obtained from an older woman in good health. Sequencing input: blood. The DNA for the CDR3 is TGCAGTGCTAGAGGGCGCACAGATACGCAGTATTTT. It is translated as CSARGRTDTQYF.